This record concerns one T cell receptor beta chain sequence. Its antigen remains unidentified. The record originates from a study of OX40 agonist ivuxolimab in advanced cancers. The wider study: There were three patients with partial responses, one having hepatocellular carcinoma and two cutaneous melanoma. Regarding the study as a whole: Clonal expansion from baseline to week 6 occurred in both CD4+ and CD8+ T cells.

The assay was immunoSEQ multiplex PCR, and TCRdb's table has in-frame clones only and misses some. This table holds approximately 69,000 clones, 80% to 85% found once. The CDR3 runs to 14 residues. V lost 1 base and J lost 6, with 12 bases in between. The germline V gene encodes CDR1 SGHRS and CDR2 YFSETQ. The V and J genes are TRBV5-1 and TRBJ2-3; D is ambiguous. Sequenced here: CD4+ or CD8+ T cells sorted from blood, sampled in a trial of the OX40 agonist ivuxolimab. This receptor was obtained from an adult with an advanced solid tumor such as melanoma, head and neck, liver or kidney cancer. CDR3 nucleotides: TGCGCCAGCAGCTTGTCCCTAGAGTGGGATACGCAGTATTTT. Residues: CASSLSLEWDTQYF.